This TCR beta chain stems from a study of cytomegalovirus exposure and HLA in healthy donors (dated by TCRdb to the late 2010s). For context, the study as a whole: According to an earlier analysis of a few hundred of the donors, about 179 million T cells yielded 120 million or so unique TCR beta sequences and approximately 300 Gb of sequence data. Roughly 300 gigabases of sequencing data and approximately 93 million unique TCR sequences were included in an early release covering about 700 HLA-typed donors. Among roughly 370 genotyped donors of the cohort, an average of about 240,000 unique TCR beta nucleotide sequences were sequenced per donor, around a sixth of them non-productive. Of the approximately 400 genotyped donors, 65% to 90% fell in the genetic ancestry cluster associated with self-reported Caucasian donors. High-throughput TCR immunosequencing, statistical association of individual TCRs with disease status, and machine learning were combined to predict cytomegalovirus infection status. Typing coverage differed by locus: A, B, C, DRB1 and DQB1 were typed in about 620-640 donors, DQA1 in 522, DPA1 in approximately 610, and DPB1 in about 450. Donor age, sex, ethnicity and CMV serostatus were compiled together with the repertoire data. The later analysis used no new phenotypic data to find candidate immune exposures, relying instead on TCR beta sequences and their occurrence across donors. To decide whether each TCR beta V gene segment behaved as functional or pseudogenic, an earlier analysis of some 600 of the donors relied on high-throughput TCR beta sequencing. A later analysis re-examined previously published TCR beta repertoires from over 500 donors and added high-resolution HLA genotyping to investigate patterns of TCR occurrence. Every discovery cohort repertoire had been produced on one sequencing platform. A later genetic analysis took genome-wide SNP genotypes for about 55% of the 666 donors and used that subset as a discovery cohort. Because of strong linkage in the cohort, 4 to 6 DR-DQ haplotypes were treated as single units for association and clustering. The aim of the study was to test whether cataloging public T cell receptors could identify signatures of past pathogen exposure. The study used immunosequencing to profile the T cell repertoires of approximately 650 subjects and linked those repertoires to cytomegalovirus serostatus. A separate validation cohort of 100 to 150 different subjects was used in addition to the roughly 700-subject first cohort. Both class I and class II loci were covered by HLA typing, at four-digit resolution. What the study reported, not specific to this receptor: The earlier analysis of approximately 560 of the donors excluded approximately 15 rarely observed V segments, including chromosome 9 orphons, because counts were too low. A later analysis found that TCR association rates varied across HLA loci, with DRB1 alleles showing the most associated TCRs and HLA-C alleles the fewest. Three of the identified cytomegalovirus-associated TCR beta chains were confirmed in vitro to be specific for cytomegalovirus antigens. A cluster of highly shared sequence variants was judged likely to represent a technical artifact of the sequencing pipeline. Because HLA typing was unavailable for some donors at each locus, only the typed subset was used in association tests. Most CMV-associated TCR beta chains appeared to be HLA-restricted in a later analysis, and the HLA associations seemed to be driven largely by CMV exposure. Across donors, most TCR sequences were observed very rarely, whereas some public TCRs were present in many individuals. Strong co-occurrence of HLA alleles, especially DR and DQ, made assigning TCR associations to individual alleles difficult. Correlated functional status among segregating V segments might be attributable to linkage disequilibrium, but an unknown experimental factor could not be ruled out. In an earlier analysis of 450 to 750 of the donors, most TCR beta V segments appeared in productive rearrangements about 90% or about 30% of the time, broadly matching IMGT annotations. This cohort had only TCR beta chains sequenced, and the lack of alpha or paired-chain data limited which features could be detected. According to a later analysis, parvovirus B19, influenza, CMV and Epstein-Barr virus appeared linked to several top co-occurrence clusters. Because the 87-base-pair reads could not distinguish some IMGT-functional V segments, including TRBV6-2 and TRBV6-3, those segments were excluded. The authors suggested that the approach could potentially be generalized to other disease states and immunological phenotypes. A further reported finding was that TCR beta sequences accurately predicted the HLA-A and HLA-B alleles for most subjects in the first cohort. A later analysis found that HLA-associated TCR beta chains were more clonally expanded and had lower generation probabilities than equally common non-associated chains. A later genetic analysis associated a missense DCLRE1C variant with V-gene and J-gene trimming of TCR beta chains, and an independent cohort replicated the association. In the study, some 180 TCR beta chains were listed as associated with cytomegalovirus. The presence/absence analyses assumed that sequencing depth was roughly uniform across donors, and that assumption may not be true. In a later genetic analysis, fewer N-insertions in productive TCRs were reported among donors in an Asian-associated ancestry cluster than the approximately 710-donor mean. The classifier was reported to diagnose cytomegalovirus status with high specificity and sensitivity in both the original and validation cohorts. In a later analysis, around 17,000 TCR beta sequences were associated with specific HLA alleles at a false discovery rate of 0.05. The only immune exposure information available for the cohort was CMV serostatus.

CDR1 and CDR2, per the germline V gene, are SGHRS and YFSETQ. The germline V and J ends show losses of 0 bases and 6 bases respectively, and no gene match explains 5 bases of the junction. The CDR3 starts with the cysteine, ends with the phenylalanine, and has 15 residues. The only DNA kept is the CDR3, 45 bases in frame from the first base. Library prep was done by the immunoSEQ multiplex PCR assay. For the multiplex PCR, a mixture combining 60 forward primers for TCR Vbeta segments and 13 reverse primers for TCR Jbeta segments was used. The CDR3 region of rearranged TCR beta genes was amplified from genomic DNA by a multiplex PCR assay. On the Illumina HiSeq System, the amplified TCR beta libraries were sequenced as 87-base-pair reads. The paper's data handling went like this. A later analysis counted tens of millions of unique TCR beta chains across the 550 to 750 repertoires, and 10 million to 12 million of these chains were shared by at least two donors. Raw reads were error-corrected and collapsed into unique sequences by a nearest-neighbor algorithm in which closely related sequences were merged to remove PCR and sequencing errors. CDR3 sequences were aligned to IMGT reference sequences to assign V, D and J gene segments. For a sequence to be retained, a match of at least six nucleotides to both a V gene segment and a J gene segment was required. A rearrangement was called productive if the CDR3 had no stop codons and remained in frame with V and J, and every other rearrangement was called non-productive. CDR3 was defined according to IMGT convention as the region running from the second conserved V-encoded cysteine to the conserved J-encoded phenylalanine. The earlier analysis of 500 to 600 of the donors excluded sequences that lacked an unambiguous match to a single V gene segment. In an earlier analysis of approximately 560 of the donors, a V segment was called functional when productive rearrangements were above 56.7%, and segregating when the standard deviation between donors exceeded 5%. A statistical classification framework was developed to diagnose cytomegalovirus status using the catalog of TCR beta chain sequences. A later analysis assigned V and J genes by comparing TCR nucleotide sequences with IMGT/GENE-DB human TR gene sequences. A later analysis assigned CDR3 sequences and most-parsimonious VDJ recombination scenarios with the TCRdist pipeline. In a later analysis, each TCR beta chain was defined by its CDR3 amino acid sequence together with its V-gene family, and reads without a unique V-gene family were excluded. As a way to deal with suspected cross-contamination and a sequencing artifact, a later analysis dropped 450 to 600 nucleotide sequences that were highly shared and had low generation probability. For each public chain, a later analysis derived a clonal expansion index from normalized ranks of inferred template counts within each repertoire. In a later analysis, generation probabilities were computed with a VDJ recombination model fitted to out-of-frame rearrangements, and the resulting probabilities were checked against IGoR. In a later analysis, TCR-TCR, TCR-HLA and TCR-CMV co-occurrence was scored with hypergeometric tests, and a repertoire-size bias correction was applied to TCR pairs. A later analysis estimated false discovery rates by permuting HLA or CMV assignments 20 times. In a later analysis, co-occurring TCRs were grouped with DBSCAN, and TCRdist sequence similarity was added when clustering was performed within HLA-allele-positive subsets. Co-occurrence clustering excluded repertoires with fewer than 30,000 or more than 120,000 public chains, plus five with anomalous nucleotide sharing. TCRdb retrieved this table from immuneACCESS and kept in-frame rearrangements only. Not all clones are present; in checked studies, unresolved V genes account for under half, and no reason is known for the remainder. From that table come the V and J calls and clone size; the DNA was used to work out D and trimming. This sample's records show 130,000 or so clones. Jointly, the top ten make up about 2.2% of the sample.

In total, approximately 700 healthy bone marrow donors made up the cohort. At the time of sampling, all cohort members were nominally healthy, though unrecorded immune exposures were likely present. The donor tested CMV seronegative, placing the donor among the 352 seronegative members of the cohort. Every donor gave a peripheral blood sample, and the peripheral blood mononuclear cells from that sample were used for TCR beta sequencing. Genomic DNA extraction from the blood cell samples was performed with the Qiagen DNeasy Blood Extraction Kit. About this clone: Its antigen remains undetermined.

The sequence is built from TRBV5-1 and TRBJ2-1, with TRBD2 identical over 8 junction bases. The clonotype was recovered from a woman under 30 in good health and CMV-seronegative. The sequenced sample was PBMCs. The CDR3 reads as follows: CASSLEGLEINEQFF. The DNA reads as follows: TGCGCCAGCAGCTTGGAGGGACTAGAAATCAATGAGCAGTTCTTC.